Listed below are T cell receptor beta chains from one sample, sequenced in a study of identical twins. One entry per CDR3 protein, called by TCRdb with MiXCR from the 5' RACE reads. The repertoire holds roughly 570,000 distinct CDR3 sequences, with more than 9% as singletons. This sample also belongs to another study, concerning yellow fever vaccine responses in identical twins.

The sequencing sample was made of PBMCs. Source of these receptors: a woman in her late teens or twenties in good health. Each CDR3 is given without its conserved first and last residue. The D gene is left open where the match is weak.

V gene,D gene,CDR3 protein
TRBV4-2,TRBD2,ASSPAEAGGEGTDTQY
TRBV30,TRBD1,AWSWGTGGYNEQF
TRBV2,TRBD2,ASSGTRPGELF
TRBV10-2,.,ASSEAVGSNQPQH
TRBV2,.,ASSARVPYNEQF
TRBV20-1,.,RNLPGQATNEKLF
TRBV5-1,.,ASSLEGQYDYT
TRBV29-1,TRBD2,SAPPGLAEETQY
TRBV11-2,.,ASSLDGRVTDTQY
TRBV20-1,.,SARRDGFEQY
TRBV5-5,TRBD2,ASSPETGPGGKNIQY
TRBV28,TRBD1,ASSYTGGRKKLF
TRBV27,TRBD1,ASSPTGLLHRGNQPQY
TRBV5-8,TRBD2,ASSLLRTSGYTVTQY
TRBV10-1,TRBD2,ASSPPGLAGLDTQY
TRBV20-1,.,SARIPTQNPYEQY
TRBV6-2/TRBV6-3,.,ASSVLSTDTQY
TRBV18,TRBD1,ASSRTGRTDTQY
TRBV11-2,TRBD2,ASSLFLIRALAGSYEQY
TRBV5-1,TRBD2,ASSLETSEDTQY
TRBV20-1,TRBD2,SARPSGRGNEQF
TRBV9,.,ASSARLEQDTQY
TRBV10-3,TRBD2,AISQSGRTDTQY
TRBV12-3/TRBV12-4,.,ASSLYQETGELF
TRBV12-3/TRBV12-4,.,ASSSREYEQY
TRBV5-1,.,ASRPAEGLSSYNEQF
TRBV4-3,TRBD1,ASSRGTGYTEAF
TRBV12-3/TRBV12-4,TRBD2,ASSLGGSVVEQF
TRBV2,.,ASVGGAAAPEY
TRBV30,.,AWAPGGSNQPQH
TRBV30,.,AWMQGLYNEQF
TRBV20-1,TRBD2,SARDYLAATYEQY
TRBV9,TRBD2,ASRGMVAGETGELF
TRBV6-2/TRBV6-3,TRBD1,ASTRPPGQGSNQPQH
TRBV29-1,TRBD2,SVWRTSGVTGELF
TRBV6-6,.,ASSLGPRELF
TRBV11-2,TRBD2,ASSMIAGSTDTQY
TRBV10-3,.,AISESRDQPQH
TRBV20-1,TRBD1,SARRQGQILNQPQH
TRBV20-1,TRBD2,SAREVAGPFYEQY
TRBV3-1,TRBD1,ASSQAGTGSYEQY
TRBV2,.,ASTTSLRGYT
TRBV12-5,TRBD2,ASGLSLAENNEQF
TRBV25-1,.,ASSIPGIEKLF
TRBV28,.,ASSLRDLSYEQY
TRBV4-3,.,ASSQVLSGANVLT